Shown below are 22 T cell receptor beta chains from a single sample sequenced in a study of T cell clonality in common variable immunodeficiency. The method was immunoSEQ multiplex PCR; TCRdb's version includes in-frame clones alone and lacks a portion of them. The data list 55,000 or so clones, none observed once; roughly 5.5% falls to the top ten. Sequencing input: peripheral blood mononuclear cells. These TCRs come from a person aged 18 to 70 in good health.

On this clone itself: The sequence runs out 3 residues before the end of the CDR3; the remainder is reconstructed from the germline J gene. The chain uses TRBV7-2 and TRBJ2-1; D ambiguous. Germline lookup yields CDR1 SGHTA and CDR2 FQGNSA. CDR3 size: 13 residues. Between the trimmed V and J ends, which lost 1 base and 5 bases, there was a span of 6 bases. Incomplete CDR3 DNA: TGTGCCAGCAGCTTAGATCCTAACAATGAG. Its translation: CASSLDPNNE. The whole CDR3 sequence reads CASSLDPNNEQFF.

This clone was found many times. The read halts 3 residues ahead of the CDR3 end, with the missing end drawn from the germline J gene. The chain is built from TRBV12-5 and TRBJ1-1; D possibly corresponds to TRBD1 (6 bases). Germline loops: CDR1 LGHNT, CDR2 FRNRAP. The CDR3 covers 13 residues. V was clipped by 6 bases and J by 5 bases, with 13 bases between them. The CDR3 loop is CASGLEGGTEAFF. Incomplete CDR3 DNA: TGTGCTAGTGGCCTGGAAGGGGGTACTGAA. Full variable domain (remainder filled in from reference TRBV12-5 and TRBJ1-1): DARVTQTPRHKVTEMGQEVTMRCQPILGHNTVFWYRQTMMQGLELLAYFRNRAPLDDSGMPKDRFSAEMPDATLATLKIQPSEPRDSAVYFCASGLEGGTEAFFGQGTRLTVV.

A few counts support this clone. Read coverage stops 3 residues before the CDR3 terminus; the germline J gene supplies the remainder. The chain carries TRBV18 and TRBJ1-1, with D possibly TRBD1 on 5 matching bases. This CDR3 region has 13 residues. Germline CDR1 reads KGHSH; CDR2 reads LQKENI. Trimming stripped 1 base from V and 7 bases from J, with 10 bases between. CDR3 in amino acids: CASSPQGTGEAFF. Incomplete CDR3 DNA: TGTGCCAGCTCACCACAGGGAACAGGTGAA. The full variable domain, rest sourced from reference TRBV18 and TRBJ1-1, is NAGVMQNPRHLVRRRGQEARLRCSPMKGHSHVYWYRQLPEEGLKFMVYLQKENIIDESGMPKERFSAEFPKEGPSILRIQQVVRGDSAAYFCASSPQGTGEAFFGQGTRLTVV.

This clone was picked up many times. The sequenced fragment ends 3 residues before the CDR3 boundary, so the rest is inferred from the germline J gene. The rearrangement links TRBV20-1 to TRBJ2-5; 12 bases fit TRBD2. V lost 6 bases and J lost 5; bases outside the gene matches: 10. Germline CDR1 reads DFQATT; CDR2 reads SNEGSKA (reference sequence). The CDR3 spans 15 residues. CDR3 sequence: CSALPLAGGRETQYF. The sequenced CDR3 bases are TGCAGTGCACTTCCCCTAGCGGGAGGGCGGGAGACC.

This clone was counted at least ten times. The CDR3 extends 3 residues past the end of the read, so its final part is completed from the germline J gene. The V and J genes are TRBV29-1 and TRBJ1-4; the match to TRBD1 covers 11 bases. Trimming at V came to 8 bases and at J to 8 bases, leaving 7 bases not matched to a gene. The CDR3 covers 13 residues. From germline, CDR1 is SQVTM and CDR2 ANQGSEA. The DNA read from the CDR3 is TGCAGCTTCCGGGGGACAGGGGGGGAAAAA. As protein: CSFRGTGGEK. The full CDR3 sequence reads CSFRGTGGEKLFF.

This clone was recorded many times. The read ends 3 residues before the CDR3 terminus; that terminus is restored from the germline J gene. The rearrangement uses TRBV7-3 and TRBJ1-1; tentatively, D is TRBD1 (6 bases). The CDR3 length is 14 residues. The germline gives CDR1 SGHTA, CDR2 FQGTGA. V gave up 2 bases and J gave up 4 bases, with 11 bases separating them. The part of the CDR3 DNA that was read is TGTGCCAGCAGCTTACGGCAGGGGTCCACTGAA. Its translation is CASSLRQGSTE. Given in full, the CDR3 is CASSLRQGSTEAFF.

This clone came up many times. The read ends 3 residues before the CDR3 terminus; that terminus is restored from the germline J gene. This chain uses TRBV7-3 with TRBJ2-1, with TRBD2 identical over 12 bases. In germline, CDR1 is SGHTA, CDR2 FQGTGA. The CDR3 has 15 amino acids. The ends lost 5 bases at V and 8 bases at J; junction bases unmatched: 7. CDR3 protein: CASSPTSGRRDEQFF. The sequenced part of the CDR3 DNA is TGTGCCAGCAGCCCGACTAGCGGGAGAAGGGATGAG.

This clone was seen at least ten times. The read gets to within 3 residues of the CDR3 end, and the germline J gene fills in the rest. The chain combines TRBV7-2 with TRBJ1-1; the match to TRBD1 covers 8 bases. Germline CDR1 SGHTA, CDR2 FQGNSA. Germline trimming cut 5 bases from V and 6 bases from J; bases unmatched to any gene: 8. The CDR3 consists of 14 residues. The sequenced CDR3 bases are TGTGCCAGCAGCAAACAGGGGGGGACCCCTGAA. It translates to CASSKQGGTPE. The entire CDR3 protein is CASSKQGGTPEAFF.

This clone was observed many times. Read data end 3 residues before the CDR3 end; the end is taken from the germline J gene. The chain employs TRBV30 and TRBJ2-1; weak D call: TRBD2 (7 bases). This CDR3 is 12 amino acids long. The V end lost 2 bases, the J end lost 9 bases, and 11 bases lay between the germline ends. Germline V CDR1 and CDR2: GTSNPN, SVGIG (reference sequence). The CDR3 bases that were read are TGTGCCTGGAGTAAGGGGGGGGGTGAG. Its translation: CAWSKGGGE. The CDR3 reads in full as CAWSKGGGEQFF.

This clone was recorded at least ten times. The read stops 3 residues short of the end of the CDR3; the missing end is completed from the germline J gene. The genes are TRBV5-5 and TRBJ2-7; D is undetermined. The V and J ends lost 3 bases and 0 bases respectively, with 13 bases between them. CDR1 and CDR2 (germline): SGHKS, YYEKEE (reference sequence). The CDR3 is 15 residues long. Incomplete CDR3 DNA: TGTGCCAGCAGCTCACTCAGGCTTAGCTCCTACGAG. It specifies CASSSLRLSSYE. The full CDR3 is CASSSLRLSSYEQYF. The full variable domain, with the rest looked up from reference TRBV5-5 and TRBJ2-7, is DAGVTQSPTHLIKTRGQQVTLRCSPISGHKSVSWYQQVLGQGPQFIFQYYEKEERGRGNFPDRFSARQFPNYSSELNVNALLLGDSALYLCASSSLRLSSYEQYFGPGTRLTVT.

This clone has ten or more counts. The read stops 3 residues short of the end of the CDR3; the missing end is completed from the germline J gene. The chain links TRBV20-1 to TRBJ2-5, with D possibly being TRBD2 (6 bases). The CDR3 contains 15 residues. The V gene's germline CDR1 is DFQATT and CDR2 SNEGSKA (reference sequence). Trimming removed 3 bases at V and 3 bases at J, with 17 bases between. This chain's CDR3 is CSASGVSGAEETQYF. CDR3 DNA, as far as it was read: TGCAGTGCTAGTGGGGTTTCGGGAGCGGAAGAGACC.

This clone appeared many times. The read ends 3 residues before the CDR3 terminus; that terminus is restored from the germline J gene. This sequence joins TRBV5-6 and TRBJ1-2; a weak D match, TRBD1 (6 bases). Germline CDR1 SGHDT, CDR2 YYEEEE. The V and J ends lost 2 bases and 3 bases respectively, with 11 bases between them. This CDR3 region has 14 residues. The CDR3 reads CASSFTGSDYGYTF. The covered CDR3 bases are TGTGCCAGCAGCTTTACAGGGTCGGACTATGGC.

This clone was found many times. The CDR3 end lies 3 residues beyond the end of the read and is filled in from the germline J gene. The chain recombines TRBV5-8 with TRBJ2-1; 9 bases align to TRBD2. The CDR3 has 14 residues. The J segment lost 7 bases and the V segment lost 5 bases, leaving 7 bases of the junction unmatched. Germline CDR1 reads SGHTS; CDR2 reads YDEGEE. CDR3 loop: CASRAAGGKNEQFF. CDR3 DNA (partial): TGTGCCAGCAGGGCAGCGGGAGGCAAGAATGAG. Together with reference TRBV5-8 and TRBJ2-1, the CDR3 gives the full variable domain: EAGVTQSPTHLIKTRGQQATLRCSPISGHTSVYWYQQALGLGLQFLLWYDEGEERNRGNFPPRFSGRQFPNYSSELNVNALELEDSALYLCASRAAGGKNEQFFGPGTRLTVL.

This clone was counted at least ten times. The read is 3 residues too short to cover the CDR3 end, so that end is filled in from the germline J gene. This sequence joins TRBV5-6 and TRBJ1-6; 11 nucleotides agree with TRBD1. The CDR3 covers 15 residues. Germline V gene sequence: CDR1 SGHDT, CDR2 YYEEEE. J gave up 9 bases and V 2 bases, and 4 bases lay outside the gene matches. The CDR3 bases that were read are TGTGCCAGCAGCTTTTGGGACAGGGGGAGTTCACCC. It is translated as CASSFWDRGSSP. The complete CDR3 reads CASSFWDRGSSPLHF.

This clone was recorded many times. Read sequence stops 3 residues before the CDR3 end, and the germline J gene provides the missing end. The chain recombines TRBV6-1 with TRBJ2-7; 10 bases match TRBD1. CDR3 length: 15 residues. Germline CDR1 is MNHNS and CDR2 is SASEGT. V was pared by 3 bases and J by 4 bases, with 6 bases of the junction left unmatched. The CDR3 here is CASSEGTGASYEQYF. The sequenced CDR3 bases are TGTGCCAGCAGTGAGGGGACAGGGGCGTCGTACGAG.

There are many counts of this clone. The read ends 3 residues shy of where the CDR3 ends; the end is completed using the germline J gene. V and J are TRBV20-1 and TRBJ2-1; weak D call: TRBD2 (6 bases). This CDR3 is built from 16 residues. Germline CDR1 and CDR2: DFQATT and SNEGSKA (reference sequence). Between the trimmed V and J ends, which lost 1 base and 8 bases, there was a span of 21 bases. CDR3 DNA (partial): TGCAGTGCTAGAGTTCAACGGACTTCTAGCGAGGATGAG. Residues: CSARVQRTSSEDE. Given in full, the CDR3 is CSARVQRTSSEDEQFF.

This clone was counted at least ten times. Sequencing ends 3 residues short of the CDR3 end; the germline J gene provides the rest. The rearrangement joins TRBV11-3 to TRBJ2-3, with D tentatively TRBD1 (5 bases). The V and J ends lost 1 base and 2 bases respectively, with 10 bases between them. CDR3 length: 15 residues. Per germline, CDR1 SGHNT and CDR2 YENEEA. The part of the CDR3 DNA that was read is TGTGCCAGCAGCTTAGGGCAGGGAATCACAGATACG. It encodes CASSLGQGITDT. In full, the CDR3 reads CASSLGQGITDTQYF. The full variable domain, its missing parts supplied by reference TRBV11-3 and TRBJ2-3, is EAGVVQSPRYKIIEKKQPVAFWCNPISGHNTLYWYLQNLGQGPELLIRYENEEAVDDSQLPKDRFSAERLKGVDSTLKIQPAELGDSAVYLCASSLGQGITDTQYFGPGTRLTVL.

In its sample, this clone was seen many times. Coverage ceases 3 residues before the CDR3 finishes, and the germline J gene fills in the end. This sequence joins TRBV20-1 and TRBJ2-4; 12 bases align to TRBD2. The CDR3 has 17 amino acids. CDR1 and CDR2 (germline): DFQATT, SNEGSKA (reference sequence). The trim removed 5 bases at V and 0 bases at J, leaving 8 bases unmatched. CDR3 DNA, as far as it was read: TGCAGTGCTTTGACTAGCGGGGGTACTTTAGCCAAAAACATT. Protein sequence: CSALTSGGTLAKNI. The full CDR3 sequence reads CSALTSGGTLAKNIQYF.

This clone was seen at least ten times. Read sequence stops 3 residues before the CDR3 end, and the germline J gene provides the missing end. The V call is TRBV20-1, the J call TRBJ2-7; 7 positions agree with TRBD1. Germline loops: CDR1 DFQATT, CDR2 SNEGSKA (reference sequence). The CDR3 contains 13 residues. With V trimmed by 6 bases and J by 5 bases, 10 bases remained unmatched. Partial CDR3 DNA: TGCAGTGCCGAGTCAGGGGGAGCTAACGAG. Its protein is CSAESGGANE. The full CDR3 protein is CSAESGGANEQYF.

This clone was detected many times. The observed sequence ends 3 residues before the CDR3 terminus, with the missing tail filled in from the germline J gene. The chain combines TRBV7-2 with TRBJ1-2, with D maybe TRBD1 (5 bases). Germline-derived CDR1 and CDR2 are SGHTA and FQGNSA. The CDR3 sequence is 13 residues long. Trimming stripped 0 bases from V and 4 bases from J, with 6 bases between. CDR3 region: CASSLAGVYGYTF. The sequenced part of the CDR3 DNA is TGTGCCAGCAGCTTAGCAGGGGTCTATGGC.

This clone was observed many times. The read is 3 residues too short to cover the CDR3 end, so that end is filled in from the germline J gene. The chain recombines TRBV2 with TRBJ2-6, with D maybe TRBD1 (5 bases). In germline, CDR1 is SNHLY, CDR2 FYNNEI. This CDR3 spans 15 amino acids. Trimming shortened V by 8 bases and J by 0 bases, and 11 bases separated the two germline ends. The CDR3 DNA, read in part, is TGTGCCAGCCTACAGGAATACTCTGGGGCCAACGTC. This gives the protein CASLQEYSGANV. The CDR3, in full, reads CASLQEYSGANVLTF. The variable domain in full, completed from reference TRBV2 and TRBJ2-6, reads EPEVTQTPSHQVTQMGQEVILRCVPISNHLYFYWYRQILGQKVEFLVSFYNNEISEKSEIFDDQFSVERPDGSNFTLKIRSTKLEDSAMYFCASLQEYSGANVLTFGAGSRLTVL.

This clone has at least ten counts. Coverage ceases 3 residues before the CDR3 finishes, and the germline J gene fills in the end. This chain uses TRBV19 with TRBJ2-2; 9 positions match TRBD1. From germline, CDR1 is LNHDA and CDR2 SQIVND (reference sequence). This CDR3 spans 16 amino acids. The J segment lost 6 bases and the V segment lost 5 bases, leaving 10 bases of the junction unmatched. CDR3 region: CASSGGTGIRSGELFF. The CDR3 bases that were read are TGTGCCAGTAGTGGCGGGACAGGGATCAGGTCCGGGGAG.